The 21 T cell receptor beta chains reported below all come from one sample, sequenced in a study of blood T cell repertoires in COVID-19. Generated by immunoSEQ multiplex PCR, the TCRdb table keeps only in-frame clones and is missing some. The data hold several thousand clones, with approximately 90% observed a single time. Sequencing was performed on peripheral blood. The receptors shown here come from a human donor in a cohort sampled during active COVID-19. The donor label of this sample is uncertain.

CDR3 protein: CATSRDLGSSGGFSTGELFF. CDR3 bases: TGTGCCACCAGCAGAGATCTTGGGTCTAGCGGGGGGTTTAGCACCGGGGAGCTGTTTTTT. The chain links TRBV15 to TRBJ2-2; 11 bases match TRBD2. The CDR3 has 20 amino acids. The junction had 13 bases not matched to a gene; V was cut back by 0 bases and J by 4 bases. Germline CDR1 and CDR2: LNHNV and YYDKDF (reference sequence). Looking up the rest from reference TRBV15 and TRBJ2-2 gives the full variable domain: DAMVIQNPRYQVTQFGKPVTLSCSQTLNHNVMYWYQQKSSQAPKLLFHYYDKDFNNEADTPDNFQSRRPNTSFCFLDIRSPGLGDTAMYLCATSRDLGSSGGFSTGELFFGEGSRLTVL.

This chain connects TRBV11-2 to TRBJ2-7; a weak D match, TRBD2 (6 bases). Germline V gene lookup returns CDR1 SGHAT and CDR2 FQNNGV. The CDR3 loop spans 12 amino acids. Trimming shortened V by 5 bases and J by 4 bases, and 9 bases separated the two germline ends. This chain's CDR3 is CASSPGEYEQYF. The DNA of the CDR3 is TGTGCCAGCAGCCCGGGAGAGTACGAGCAGTACTTC.

The chain couples TRBV28 to TRBJ2-7; 9 nucleotides agree with TRBD1. CDR3 size: 14 residues. CDR1 and CDR2 from the germline V gene are MDHEN and SYDVKM. Trimming at V came to 6 bases and at J to 1 base, leaving 4 bases not matched to a gene. This CDR3 is CASRIGTGSYEQYF. DNA for the CDR3: TGTGCCAGCAGGATCGGGACAGGGTCCTACGAGCAGTACTTC.

CDR3 in amino acids: CATKDRGDTGELFF. Written as DNA, the CDR3 is TGTGCCACCAAGGACAGGGGAGACACCGGGGAGCTGTTTTTT. The J gene is TRBJ2-2, the V gene TRBV2, with 9 positions matching TRBD1. With 10 bases clipped from V and 3 bases from J, the junction kept 6 bases outside the gene matches. Looked up from germline, CDR1 is SNHLY and CDR2 is FYNNEI. This CDR3 is 14 amino acids long.

The chain combines TRBV18 with TRBJ2-1; 9 nucleotides align to TRBD2. There are 14 residues in the CDR3. The V segment lost 1 base and the J segment 7 bases; nucleotides outside the gene matches: 2. Germline assignment: CDR1 KGHSH and CDR2 LQKENI. The chain's CDR3 is CASSPLAGDNEQFF. CDR3 in DNA: TGTGCCAGCTCACCACTAGCGGGAGATAATGAGCAGTTCTTC. The variable domain in full, completed from reference TRBV18 and TRBJ2-1, reads NAGVMQNPRHLVRRRGQEARLRCSPMKGHSHVYWYRQLPEEGLKFMVYLQKENIIDESGMPKERFSAEFPKEGPSILRIQQVVRGDSAAYFCASSPLAGDNEQFFGPGTRLTVL.

The V and J genes are TRBV12-3 or TRBV12-4 and TRBJ1-5, with D unclear. The CDR3 is 12 residues long. V was shortened by 4 bases and J by 12 bases, with 13 bases between the two germline ends. DNA for the CDR3: TGTGCCAGCAGTTATCTTGACGAGGTCCAGCATTTT. Its protein is CASSYLDEVQHF.

The chain combines TRBV11-2 with TRBJ2-3; D is unresolved. CDR1 is SGHAT and CDR2 is FQNNGV in the germline V gene. This CDR3 region has 12 residues. The V end lost 5 bases, the J end lost 4 bases, and 7 bases lay between the germline ends. Written as DNA, the CDR3 is TGTGCCAGCAGCCTCCGGGCAGATACGCAGTATTTT. Amino acids: CASSLRADTQYF. The variable domain in full, with the rest retrieved from reference TRBV11-2 and TRBJ2-3, is EAGVAQSPRYKIIEKRQSVAFWCNPISGHATLYWYQQILGQGPKLLIQFQNNGVVDDSQLPKDRFSAERLKGVDSTLKIQPAKLEDSAVYLCASSLRADTQYFGPGTRLTVL.

V is TRBV14 and J is TRBJ2-3; 9 bases align to TRBD1. Germline-derived CDR1 and CDR2 are SGHDN and FVKESK. The CDR3 loop spans 16 amino acids. Germline trimming cut 3 bases from V and 1 base from J; bases unmatched to any gene: 5. The chain's CDR3 is CASSHIQGAGTDTQYF. In DNA form, the CDR3 reads TGTGCCAGCAGCCACATACAGGGGGCAGGCACAGATACGCAGTATTTT. The full variable domain, with the rest looked up from reference TRBV14 and TRBJ2-3, is EAGVTQFPSHSVIEKGQTVTLRCDPISGHDNLYWYRRVMGKEIKFLLHFVKESKQDESGMPNNRFLAERTGGTYSTLKVQPAELEDSGVYFCASSHIQGAGTDTQYFGPGTRLTVL.

V gene TRBV5-1 combines with J gene TRBJ2-7; TRBD2 matches 15 bases. The V segment lost 3 bases and the J segment 6 bases; nucleotides outside the gene matches: 7. The CDR3 length is 16 residues. Per germline, CDR1 SGHRS and CDR2 YFSETQ. CDR3 in DNA: TGCGCCAGCAGCTGGACTAGCGGGAGGGTCCCCCTCGAGCAGTACTTC. This encodes CASSWTSGRVPLEQYF.

In DNA form, the CDR3 reads TGTGCCAGCTCAATTTCTGCAGGGAATAATTCACCCCTCCACTTT. This translates into CASSISAGNNSPLHF. The chain combines TRBV18 with TRBJ1-6, with D tentatively TRBD1 (5 bases). CDR1 is KGHSH and CDR2 is LQKENI in the germline V gene. Trimming left V 5 bases short and J 5 bases short, with 13 bases between. The CDR3 consists of 15 residues.

This sequence joins TRBV9 and TRBJ1-3, with 7 bases that match TRBD1. The CDR3 extends over 15 amino acids. With V trimmed by 5 bases and J by 2 bases, 7 bases remained unmatched. Germline-derived CDR1 and CDR2 are SGDLS and YYNGEE. CDR3: CASRPTDRAGNTIYF. CDR3 bases: TGTGCCAGCAGGCCGACCGACAGGGCTGGAAACACCATATATTTT. The entire variable domain, with the rest obtained from reference TRBV9 and TRBJ1-3, is as follows: DSGVTQTPKHLITATGQRVTLRCSPRSGDLSVYWYQQSLDQGLQFLIQYYNGEERAKGNILERFSAQQFPDLHSELNLSSLELGDSALYFCASRPTDRAGNTIYFGEGSWLTVV.

The chain is built from TRBV6-5 and TRBJ1-1; D possibly corresponds to TRBD1 (6 bases). The CDR3 runs to 15 residues. Germline CDR1 and CDR2: MNHEY and SVGAGI. V lost 8 bases to trimming and J lost 5 bases, with 21 bases between them. CDR3 nucleotide sequence: TGTGCCAGCCCAAAAGGGGGGGGAGGTCGGACTGAAGCTTTCTTT. It is translated as CASPKGGGGRTEAFF.

The chain is built from TRBV7-2 and TRBJ2-7, with D uncertain. The CDR3 is 13 residues long. The germline CDR1 and CDR2 sequences are SGHTA and FQGNSA. Trimming shortened V by 5 bases and J by 2 bases, and 10 bases separated the two germline ends. The CDR3: CASSRGNAYEQYF. The CDR3 coding sequence is TGTGCCAGCAGCCGCGGCAACGCCTACGAGCAGTACTTC.

The chain combines TRBV6-5 with TRBJ1-1, with D unclear. The ends were cut back, 9 bases at V and 5 bases at J, with 13 bases in the middle. This CDR3 contains 12 residues. The germline V gene has CDR1 MNHEY and CDR2 SVGAGI. Written as DNA, the CDR3 is TGTGCCAGAAGTAGTACCGGGACTGAAGCTTTCTTT. It translates to CARSSTGTEAFF.

The J gene is TRBJ1-5, the V gene TRBV30; no reliable D call. There are 15 residues in the CDR3. Trimming took off 0 bases at V and 7 bases at J, with 16 bases between the two ends. Germline lookup yields CDR1 GTSNPN and CDR2 SVGIG (reference sequence). CDR3: CAWSVGEVSSQPQHF. The CDR3 DNA sequence: TGTGCCTGGAGTGTTGGGGAGGTTTCAAGCCAGCCCCAGCATTTT.

The chain recombines TRBV25-1 with TRBJ1-5; 8 nucleotides line up with TRBD1. Germline V gives CDR1 MGHDK, CDR2 SYGVNS. CDR3 length: 14 residues. V lost 3 bases, J lost 4 bases, and 2 bases stayed unmatched. As DNA, the CDR3 is TGTGCCAGCAGTGAGACAGGGGTTAATCAGCCCCAGCATTTT. This gives the protein CASSETGVNQPQHF.

The rearrangement joins TRBV2 to TRBJ2-5; tentative D call: TRBD2 (6 bases). Looked up from germline, CDR1 is SNHLY and CDR2 is FYNNEI. Trimming left V 7 bases short and J 1 base short, with 13 bases between. CDR3 length equals 14 residues. The CDR3 sequence is CASTPSGGQETQYF. The DNA for the CDR3 is TGTGCCAGCACCCCCTCCGGGGGCCAAGAGACCCAGTACTTC.

V gene TRBV19 combines with J gene TRBJ2-3, with 12 bases identical to TRBD1. Trimming cost V 1 base and J 6 bases; bases outside gene matches: 14. Germline V CDR1 and CDR2: LNHDA, SQIVND (reference sequence). The CDR3 sequence is 19 residues long. The DNA for the CDR3 is TGTGCCAGTAGTATAGTGCCCTCTGGGACAGGGGGCTTTGTGGATACGCAGTATTTT. This gives the protein CASSIVPSGTGGFVDTQYF.

The rearrangement joins TRBV7-3 to TRBJ1-1; 8 bases fit TRBD1. This CDR3 spans 13 amino acids. The trim removed 4 bases at V and 5 bases at J, leaving 3 bases unmatched. The germline V gene has CDR1 SGHTA and CDR2 FQGTGA. The CDR3 spells CASSYTGGTEAFF. For the CDR3, the DNA is TGTGCCAGCAGCTATACAGGGGGAACTGAAGCTTTCTTT.

V gene TRBV4-2 combines with J gene TRBJ2-7, with 8 bases identical to TRBD2. Germline-derived CDR1 and CDR2 are LGHNA and YNFKEQ. The CDR3 contains 15 residues. After removal of 0 bases from V and 3 bases from J, the junction contained 4 bases not matched to a gene. In DNA, the CDR3 is TGTGCCAGCAGCCAAGATCGGAGCGGGAGCTACGAGCAGTACTTC. Protein: CASSQDRSGSYEQYF.

The chain links TRBV20-1 to TRBJ1-1; the D gene is possibly TRBD1 (6 bases). Per germline, CDR1 DFQATT and CDR2 SNEGSKA (reference sequence). Trimming took off 3 bases at V and 0 bases at J, with 11 bases between the two ends. The CDR3 length is 14 residues. The CDR3 DNA follows: TGCAGTGCTAGTGGGGGCGCGGTGAACACTGAAGCTTTCTTT. Translated, it gives CSASGGAVNTEAFF.